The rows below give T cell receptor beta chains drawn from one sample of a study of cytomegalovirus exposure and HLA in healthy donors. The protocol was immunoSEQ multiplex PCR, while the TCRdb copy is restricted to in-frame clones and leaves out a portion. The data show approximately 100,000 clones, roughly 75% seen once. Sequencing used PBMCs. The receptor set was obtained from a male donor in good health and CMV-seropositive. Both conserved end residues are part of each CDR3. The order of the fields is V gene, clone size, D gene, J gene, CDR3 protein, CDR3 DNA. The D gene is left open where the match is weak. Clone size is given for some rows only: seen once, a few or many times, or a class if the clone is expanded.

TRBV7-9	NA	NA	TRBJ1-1	CASSLQGTDTEAFF	TGTGCCAGCAGCTTGCAGGGTACAGACACTGAAGCTTTCTTT
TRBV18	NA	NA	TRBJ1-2	CASSPSSRGYTF	TGTGCCAGCTCACCAAGTAGTCGTGGCTACACCTTC
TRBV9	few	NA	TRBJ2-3	CASSVGAGSRTDTQYF	TGTGCCAGCAGCGTAGGTGCGGGGTCGAGAACAGATACGCAGTATTTT
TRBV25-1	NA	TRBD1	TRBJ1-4	CASRSMGQRLFF	TGTGCCAGCAGGTCTATGGGACAGAGACTGTTTTTT
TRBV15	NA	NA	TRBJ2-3	CATSSKISTDTQYF	TGTGCCACCAGCAGCAAAATTAGCACAGATACGCAGTATTTT
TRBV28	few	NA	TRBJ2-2	CASSLSGSGGTGELFF	TGTGCCAGCAGCCTCTCGGGATCGGGCGGCACCGGGGAGCTGTTTTTT
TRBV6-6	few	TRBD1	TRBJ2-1	CASSYTGTENEQFF	TGTGCCAGCAGTTACACCGGGACAGAGAATGAGCAGTTCTTC
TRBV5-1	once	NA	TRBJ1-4	CASSPNAGNEKLFF	TGCGCCAGCAGCCCCAACGCGGGTAATGAAAAACTGTTTTTT
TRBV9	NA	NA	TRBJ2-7	CASSSPKGGFGSYEQYF	TGTGCCAGCAGCTCACCAAAGGGGGGGTTCGGCTCCTACGAGCAGTACTTC
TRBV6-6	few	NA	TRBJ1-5	CASSWGTGINQPQHF	TGTGCCAGCAGCTGGGGAACAGGCATCAATCAGCCCCAGCATTTT
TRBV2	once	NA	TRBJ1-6	CASVQEGNSPLHF	TGTGCCAGCGTTCAGGAGGGAAATTCACCCCTCCACTTT
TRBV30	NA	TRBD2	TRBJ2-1	CAWGTSGGSWEQFF	TGTGCCTGGGGGACTAGCGGGGGATCCTGGGAGCAGTTCTTC
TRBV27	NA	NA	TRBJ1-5	CASSLSPGINQPQHF	TGTGCCAGCAGTTTATCTCCGGGGATCAATCAGCCCCAGCATTTT
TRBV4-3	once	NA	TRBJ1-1	CASSQDIGGVNTEAFF	TGCGCCAGCAGCCAAGATATTGGAGGGGTGAACACTGAAGCTTTCTTT
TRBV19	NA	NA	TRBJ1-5	CASSRTDYQPQHF	TGTGCCAGTAGTAGGACAGACTATCAGCCCCAGCATTTT
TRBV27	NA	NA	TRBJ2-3	CASSLYPVSSTDTQYF	TGTGCCAGCAGTTTATACCCAGTGTCGAGCACAGATACGCAGTATTTT
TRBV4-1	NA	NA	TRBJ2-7	CASSQDPGSIYEQYF	TGCGCCAGCAGCCAAGATCCGGGGAGCATCTACGAGCAGTACTTC
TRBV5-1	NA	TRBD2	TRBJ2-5	CASSPRTSGVSETQYF	TGCGCCAGCAGCCCGAGGACTAGCGGGGTATCAGAGACCCAGTACTTC
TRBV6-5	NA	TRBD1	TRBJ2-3	CASKNTGVITDTQYF	TGTGCCAGCAAAAATACAGGGGTAATCACAGATACGCAGTATTTT
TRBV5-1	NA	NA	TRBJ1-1	CASSLGGSLTLDTEAFF	TGCGCCAGCAGCTTGGGGGGCAGCCTGACGTTGGACACTGAAGCTTTCTTT
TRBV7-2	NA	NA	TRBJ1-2	CASSLPPSFRGNNNYGYTF	TGTGCCAGCAGCTTGCCCCCTTCGTTTCGGGGAAATAACAACTATGGCTACACCTTC
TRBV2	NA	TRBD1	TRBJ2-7	CASRSGTGSYEQYF	TGTGCCAGCAGGTCCGGGACAGGGTCCTACGAGCAGTACTTC
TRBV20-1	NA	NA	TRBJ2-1	CSATKHNEQFF	TGCAGTGCTACCAAGCACAATGAGCAGTTCTTC
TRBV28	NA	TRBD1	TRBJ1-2	CASSLEVGTGEGYTF	TGTGCCAGCAGTTTAGAAGTGGGGACAGGGGAAGGCTACACCTTC
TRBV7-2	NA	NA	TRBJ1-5	CASSSRDTQPQHF	TGTGCCAGCAGCTCACGGGACACTCAGCCCCAGCATTTT
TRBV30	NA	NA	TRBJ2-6	CAWTLPAGANVLTF	TGTGCCTGGACCCTCCCGGCTGGGGCCAACGTCCTGACTTTC
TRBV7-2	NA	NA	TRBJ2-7	CASSSGRGYEQYF	TGTGCCAGCAGCTCCGGACGGGGCTACGAGCAGTACTTC
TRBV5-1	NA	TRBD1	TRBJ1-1	CASSSLRQGNGNTEAFF	TGCGCCAGCAGCTCGCTCAGACAGGGGAACGGTAACACTGAAGCTTTCTTT
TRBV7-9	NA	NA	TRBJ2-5	CASSLARLVSETQYF	TGTGCCAGCAGCTTAGCGCGACTAGTATCAGAGACCCAGTACTTC
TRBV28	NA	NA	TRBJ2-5	CASSFFAGETQYF	TGTGCCAGCAGTTTCTTTGCGGGAGAGACCCAGTACTTC
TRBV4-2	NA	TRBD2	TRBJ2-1	CASSLGLAGRSYNEQFF	TGTGCCAGCAGCCTCGGACTAGCGGGGCGCTCCTACAATGAGCAGTTCTTC
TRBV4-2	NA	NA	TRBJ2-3	CASSQRTAATSTDTQYF	TGTGCCAGCAGCCAGAGGACAGCCGCTACTAGCACAGATACGCAGTATTTT
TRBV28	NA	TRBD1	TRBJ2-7	CASSRWTGTYEQYF	TGTGCCAGCAGTAGATGGACAGGGACCTACGAGCAGTACTTC
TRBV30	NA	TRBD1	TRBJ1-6	CAWETGDASPLHF	TGTGCCTGGGAAACAGGGGATGCTTCACCCCTCCACTTT
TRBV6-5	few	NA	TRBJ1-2	CASTQGRGGGGYTF	TGTGCCAGCACCCAAGGTCGTGGAGGTGGTGGCTACACCTTC
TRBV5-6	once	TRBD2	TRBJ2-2	CASSLGGGYTGELFF	TGTGCCAGCAGCTTAGGCGGGGGGTACACCGGGGAGCTGTTTTTT
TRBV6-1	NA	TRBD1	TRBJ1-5	CASSAGTDPNQPQHF	TGTGCCAGCAGCGCAGGGACAGACCCCAATCAGCCCCAGCATTTT
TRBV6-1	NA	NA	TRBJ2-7	CASSDRPGYDYEQYF	TGTGCCAGCAGTGATCGCCCAGGGTACGACTACGAGCAGTACTTC
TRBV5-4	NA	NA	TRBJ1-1	CASSNWESTEAFF	TGTGCCAGCAGCAATTGGGAGTCCACTGAAGCTTTCTTT
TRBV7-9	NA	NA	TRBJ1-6	CASSSGGATGNSPLHF	TGTGCCAGCAGCTCCGGCGGGGCTACGGGGAATTCACCCCTCCACTTT
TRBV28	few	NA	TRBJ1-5	CASRIQGSNQPQHF	TGTGCCAGCAGAATACAGGGTAGCAATCAGCCCCAGCATTTT
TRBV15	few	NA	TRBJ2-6	CATSGDSTGANVLTF	TGTGCCACCAGCGGTGACAGTACTGGGGCCAACGTCCTGACTTTC
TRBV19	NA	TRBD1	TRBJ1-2	CASSPRTGGDYGYTF	TGTGCCAGTAGTCCCAGGACAGGGGGCGACTATGGCTACACCTTC
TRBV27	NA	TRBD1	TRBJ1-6	CASSPRTGTHSPLHF	TGTGCCAGCAGTCCGCGGACAGGGACTCATTCACCCCTCCACTTT
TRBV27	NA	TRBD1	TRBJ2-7	CASSPIDLRTGVREQYF	TGTGCCAGCAGCCCTATCGACCTCCGGACAGGGGTGCGCGAGCAGTACTTC
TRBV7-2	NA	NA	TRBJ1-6	CASSSGHQRLLHF	TGTGCCAGCAGCTCCGGCCACCAGAGGCTCCTCCACTTT
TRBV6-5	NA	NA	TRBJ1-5	CASARGRDQPQHF	TGTGCCAGCGCCCGCGGGAGGGATCAGCCCCAGCATTTT
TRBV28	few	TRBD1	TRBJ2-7	CASRETGPEEQYF	TGTGCCAGCAGGGAGACAGGGCCGGAGGAGCAGTACTTC
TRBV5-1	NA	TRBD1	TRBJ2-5	CASRSTGGLETQYF	TGCGCCAGCAGATCAACAGGGGGCTTAGAGACCCAGTACTTC
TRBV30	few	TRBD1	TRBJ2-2	CAWKGGLANTGELFF	TGTGCCTGGAAAGGGGGCCTCGCGAACACCGGGGAGCTGTTTTTT
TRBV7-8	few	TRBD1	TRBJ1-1	CASSRIDRGTEAFF	TGTGCCAGCAGCCGAATCGACAGGGGCACTGAAGCTTTCTTT
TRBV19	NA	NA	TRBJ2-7	CASSPAGSTYEQYF	TGTGCCAGTAGCCCCGCGGGGTCCACCTACGAGCAGTACTTC
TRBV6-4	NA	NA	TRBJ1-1	CASSNEGMNTEAFF	TGTGCCAGCTCTAATGAGGGCATGAACACTGAAGCTTTCTTT
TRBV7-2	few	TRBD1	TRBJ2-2	CASSLWTGGGELFF	TGTGCCAGCAGCTTATGGACAGGGGGCGGGGAGCTGTTTTTT
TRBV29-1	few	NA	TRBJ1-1	CSVPTANTEAFF	TGCAGCGTACCAACAGCGAACACTGAAGCTTTCTTT
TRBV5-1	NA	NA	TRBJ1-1	CASSSRGIEAFF	TGCGCCAGCAGTTCGCGAGGGATTGAAGCTTTCTTT
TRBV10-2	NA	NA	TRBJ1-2	CASSEGGAVSGYTF	TGCGCCAGCAGTGAGGGTGGGGCTGTGAGTGGCTACACCTTC
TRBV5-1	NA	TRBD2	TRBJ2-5	CASSPLGSGGPETQYF	TGCGCCAGCAGCCCGTTGGGGAGCGGGGGGCCCGAGACCCAGTACTTC